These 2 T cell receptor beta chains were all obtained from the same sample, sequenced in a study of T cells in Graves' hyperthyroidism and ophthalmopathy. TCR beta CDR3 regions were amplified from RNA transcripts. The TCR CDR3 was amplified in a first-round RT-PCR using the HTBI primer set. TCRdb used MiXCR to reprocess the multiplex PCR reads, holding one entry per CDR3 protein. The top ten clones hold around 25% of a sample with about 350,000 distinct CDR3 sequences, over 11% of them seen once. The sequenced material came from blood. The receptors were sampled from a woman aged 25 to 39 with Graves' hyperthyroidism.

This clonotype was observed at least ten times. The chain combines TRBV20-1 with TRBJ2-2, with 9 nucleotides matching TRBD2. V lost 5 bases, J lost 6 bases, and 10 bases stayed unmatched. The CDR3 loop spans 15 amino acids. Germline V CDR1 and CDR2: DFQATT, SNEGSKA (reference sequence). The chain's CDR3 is CSAGPTSGWAGELFF. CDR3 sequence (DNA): TGCAGTGCTGGACCGACTAGCGGCTGGGCCGGGGAGCTGTTTTTT.

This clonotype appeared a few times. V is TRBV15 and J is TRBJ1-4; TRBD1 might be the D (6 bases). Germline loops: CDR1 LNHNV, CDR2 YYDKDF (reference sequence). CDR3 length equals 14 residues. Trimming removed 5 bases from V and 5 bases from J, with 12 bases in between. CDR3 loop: CATSPTGRNEKLFF. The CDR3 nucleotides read TGTGCCACCAGCCCAACAGGGAGAAATGAAAAACTGTTTTTT.